This TCR beta chain derives from a study of Ad26.COV2.S vaccination and SARS-CoV-2 variants. Treatment specified: over 15 received Ad26.COV2.S at low or high dose, single or two shots; about five received placebo; per-sample allocation not given. Samples were taken on day 63 after the first vaccine or placebo injection. V was clipped by 1 base and J by 3 bases, with 13 bases between them. CDR1 is LGHNA and CDR2 is YSLEER in the germline V gene. CDR3 size: 15 residues. Sequenced by immunoSEQ multiplex PCR; TCRdb stores in-frame clones only, minus some. This sample has 300,000 to 500,000 clones, with 70% to 90% found just once.

This TCR came from a person between 18 and 65 years old who received the Ad26.COV2.S COVID-19 vaccine or a placebo. The specimen comprised peripheral blood, sampled in a trial of Ad26.COV2.S vaccine versus placebo. The chain combines TRBV4-3 with TRBJ2-7; D uncertain. In DNA, the CDR3 is TGCGCCAGCAGCCAAGGGGCTCTTTTTAGCTACGAGCAGTACTTC. Protein: CASSQGALFSYEQYF.